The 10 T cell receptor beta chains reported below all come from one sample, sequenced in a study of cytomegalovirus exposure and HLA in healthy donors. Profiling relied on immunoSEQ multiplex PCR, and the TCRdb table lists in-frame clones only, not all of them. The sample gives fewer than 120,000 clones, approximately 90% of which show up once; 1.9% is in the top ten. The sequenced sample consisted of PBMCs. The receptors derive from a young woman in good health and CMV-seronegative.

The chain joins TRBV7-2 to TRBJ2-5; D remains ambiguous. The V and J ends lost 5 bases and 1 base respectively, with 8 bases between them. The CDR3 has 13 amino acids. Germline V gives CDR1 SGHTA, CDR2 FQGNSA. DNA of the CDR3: TGTGCCAGCAGCCAACTCTCCCAAGAGACCCAGTACTTC. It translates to CASSQLSQETQYF.

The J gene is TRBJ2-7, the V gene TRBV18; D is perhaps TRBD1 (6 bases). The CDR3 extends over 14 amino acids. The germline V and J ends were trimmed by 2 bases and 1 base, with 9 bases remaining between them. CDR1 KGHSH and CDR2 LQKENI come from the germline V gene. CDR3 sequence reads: CASSPGRGSYEQYF. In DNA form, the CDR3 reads TGTGCCAGCTCACCAGGCAGGGGTTCCTACGAGCAGTACTTC. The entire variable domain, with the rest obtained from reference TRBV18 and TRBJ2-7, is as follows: NAGVMQNPRHLVRRRGQEARLRCSPMKGHSHVYWYRQLPEEGLKFMVYLQKENIIDESGMPKERFSAEFPKEGPSILRIQQVVRGDSAAYFCASSPGRGSYEQYFGPGTRLTVT.

The CDR3 loop is CASSPGTSLVRQFF. CDR3 coding DNA: TGTGCCAGCAGCCCGGGGACTAGCCTCGTCCGGCAGTTCTTC. This chain connects TRBV5-6 to TRBJ2-1, with 9 bases lining up with TRBD2. Unmatched junction bases numbered 11, after V lost 4 bases and J lost 12 bases. Germline values: CDR1 SGHDT, CDR2 YYEEEE. This CDR3 has 14 residues.

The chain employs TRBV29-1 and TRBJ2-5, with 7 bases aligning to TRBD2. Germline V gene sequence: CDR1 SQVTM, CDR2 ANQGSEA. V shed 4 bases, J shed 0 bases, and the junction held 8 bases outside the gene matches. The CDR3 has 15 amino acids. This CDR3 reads CSVGGGWEHQETQYF. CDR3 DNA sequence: TGCAGCGTTGGGGGGGGTTGGGAGCACCAAGAGACCCAGTACTTC. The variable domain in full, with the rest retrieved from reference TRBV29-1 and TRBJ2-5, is SAVISQKPSRDICQRGTSLTIQCQVDSQVTMMFWYRQQPGQSLTLIATANQGSEATYESGFVIDKFPISRPNLTFSTLTVSNMSPEDSSIYLCSVGGGWEHQETQYFGPGTRLLVL.

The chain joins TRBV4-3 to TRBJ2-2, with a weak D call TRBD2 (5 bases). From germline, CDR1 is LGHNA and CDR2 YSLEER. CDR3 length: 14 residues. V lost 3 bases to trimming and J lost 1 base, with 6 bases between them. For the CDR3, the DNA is TGCGCCAGCAGCCACCGGGAGAACACCGGGGAGCTGTTTTTT. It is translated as CASSHRENTGELFF.

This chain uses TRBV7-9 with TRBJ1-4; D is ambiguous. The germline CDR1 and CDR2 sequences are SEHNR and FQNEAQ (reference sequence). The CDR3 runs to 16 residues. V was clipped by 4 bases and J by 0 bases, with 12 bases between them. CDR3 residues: CASSSLLPATNEKLFF. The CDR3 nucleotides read TGTGCCAGCAGCTCCCTACTCCCCGCAACTAATGAAAAACTGTTTTTT.

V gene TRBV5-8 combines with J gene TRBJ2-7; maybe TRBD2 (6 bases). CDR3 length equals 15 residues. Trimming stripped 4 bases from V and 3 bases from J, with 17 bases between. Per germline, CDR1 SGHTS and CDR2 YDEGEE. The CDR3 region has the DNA TGTGCCAGCAGCCCACCCCGATGGAGGGGCTACGAGCAGTACTTC. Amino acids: CASSPPRWRGYEQYF.

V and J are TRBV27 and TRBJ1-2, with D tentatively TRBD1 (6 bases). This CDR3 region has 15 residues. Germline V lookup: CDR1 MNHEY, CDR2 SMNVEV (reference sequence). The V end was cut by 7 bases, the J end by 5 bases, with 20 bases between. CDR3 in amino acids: CASTEGVGQIYGYTF. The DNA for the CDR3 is TGTGCCAGCACCGAGGGGGTAGGACAGATTTATGGCTACACCTTC.

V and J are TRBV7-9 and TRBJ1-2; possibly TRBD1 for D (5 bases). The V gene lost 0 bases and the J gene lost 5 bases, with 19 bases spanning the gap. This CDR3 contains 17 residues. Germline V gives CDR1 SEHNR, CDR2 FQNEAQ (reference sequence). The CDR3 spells CASSLAGLPPGSYGYTF. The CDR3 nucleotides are TGTGCCAGCAGCTTAGCCGGTCTCCCCCCAGGGTCTTATGGCTACACCTTC.

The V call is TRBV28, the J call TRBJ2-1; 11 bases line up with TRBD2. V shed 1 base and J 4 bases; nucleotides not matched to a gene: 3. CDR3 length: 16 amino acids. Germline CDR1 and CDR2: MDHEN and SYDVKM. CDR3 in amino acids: CASSLSSGGWYNEQFF. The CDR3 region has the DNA TGTGCCAGCAGTTTATCTAGCGGGGGGTGGTACAATGAGCAGTTCTTC.